The 7 T cell receptor beta chains listed next were all sequenced from one sample in a study of blood T cell repertoires in COVID-19. TCRdb's table, derived via immunoSEQ multiplex PCR, lists solely in-frame clones and lacks some. The table has some 230,000 clones, around 84% seen once. The sequenced sample was peripheral blood. Receptors originate from a woman aged 55-69 years who had recovered from COVID-19.

V usage is TRBV7-3 and J usage is TRBJ2-7; D may be TRBD1 (5 bases). Germline assignment: CDR1 SGHTA and CDR2 FQGTGA. The CDR3 runs 14 residues. V was clipped by 1 base and J by 3 bases, with 10 bases between them. The DNA for the CDR3 is TGTGCCAGCAGCTTAATTCAGGGAAGCTACGAGCAGTACTTC. Its translation: CASSLIQGSYEQYF.

The rearrangement joins TRBV9 to TRBJ1-1; the D gene is possibly TRBD1 (6 bases). This CDR3 contains 15 residues. V dropped 5 bases and J dropped 4 bases, with 18 bases sitting between them. Germline CDR1 SGDLS, CDR2 YYNGEE. DNA for the CDR3: TGTGCCAGCAGTACCGGGGGGCATTTCGGCACTGAAGCTTTCTTT. Translation: CASSTGGHFGTEAFF. The complete variable domain, with remaining parts taken from reference TRBV9 and TRBJ1-1, reads DSGVTQTPKHLITATGQRVTLRCSPRSGDLSVYWYQQSLDQGLQFLIQYYNGEERAKGNILERFSAQQFPDLHSELNLSSLELGDSALYFCASSTGGHFGTEAFFGQGTRLTVV.

The chain employs TRBV5-4 and TRBJ1-1; the D is unclear. The germline V gene has CDR1 SGHNT and CDR2 YYREEE (reference sequence). Trimming took 4 bases from V and 0 from J, leaving 7 bases between them. This CDR3 is built from 13 residues. In DNA form, the CDR3 reads TGTGCCAGCAGCAGAGGGCTGAACACTGAAGCTTTCTTT. Residues: CASSRGLNTEAFF.

The chain employs TRBV5-1 and TRBJ2-1, with 8 nucleotides matching TRBD1. In germline, CDR1 is SGHRS, CDR2 YFSETQ. This CDR3 is 14 amino acids long. The ends lost 5 bases at V and 0 bases at J; junction bases unmatched: 1. This CDR3 is CASRGTGSYNEQFF. In DNA form, the CDR3 reads TGCGCCAGCAGGGGGACAGGCTCCTACAATGAGCAGTTCTTC.

The chain recombines TRBV5-1 with TRBJ1-4, with D perhaps TRBD1 (5 bases). Trimming removed 0 bases at V and 5 bases at J, with 14 bases between. Germline CDR1 SGHRS, CDR2 YFSETQ. The CDR3 runs to 16 residues. The CDR3: CASSLAGRAGNEKLFF. DNA of the CDR3: TGCGCCAGCAGCTTGGCGGGTCGGGCAGGGAATGAAAAACTGTTTTTT.

This sequence joins TRBV11-2 and TRBJ2-7; 9 bases map to TRBD1. This CDR3 contains 15 residues. The ends lost 5 bases at V and 1 base at J; junction bases unmatched: 6. Per germline, CDR1 SGHAT and CDR2 FQNNGV. The CDR3 reads CASSVPGTGSYEQYF. In nucleotides, the CDR3 is TGTGCCAGCAGCGTGCCCGGGACAGGGTCCTACGAGCAGTACTTC.

The gene calls are TRBV15 and TRBJ2-3; 8 positions agree with TRBD2. Germline-derived CDR1 and CDR2 are LNHNV and YYDKDF (reference sequence). With V trimmed by 1 base and J by 8 bases, 8 bases remained unmatched. The CDR3 has 15 residues. The CDR3 region is CATSRAPAGVFTQYF. The CDR3 nucleotides read TGTGCCACCAGCAGAGCTCCAGCGGGGGTGTTTACGCAGTATTTT. The variable domain in full, with the rest retrieved from reference TRBV15 and TRBJ2-3, is DAMVIQNPRYQVTQFGKPVTLSCSQTLNHNVMYWYQQKSSQAPKLLFHYYDKDFNNEADTPDNFQSRRPNTSFCFLDIRSPGLGDTAMYLCATSRAPAGVFTQYFGPGTRLTVL.